This entry is about one T cell receptor (beta chain). Which antigen it targets is not known. Base qualities are not recorded, but no much larger clone differs from it by a single base. This sample was included in a study of T cell repertoires in cytomegalovirus infection (dated by TCRdb to between 2018 and 2020). With regard to the full study: Donor HLA type was relevant to the analysis, because carriage of CMV infection together with the matching HLA type was indicated by public TCR beta signatures. The paper as a whole reports these results and caveats: The ex vivo response was dominated by HLA-C-restricted CMV-specific TCR beta clonotypes, and the single most frequent clonotype in two of eight donors was supplied by these HLA-C-restricted clonotypes. In both this cohort and an independent roughly 400-donor cohort, the cumulative frequency of public TCR beta family members distinguished carriers of CMV infection plus the relevant HLA type.

Sequencing took place on an Illumina HiSeq 1500. The public reads were quality trimmed at Q25 with fastp and then assembled into clones with MiXCR by TCRdb, keeping productive beta chains. Rows with one shared CDR3 protein collapse into an entry with the most common genes and DNA. Present in this sample are some 110,000 distinct CDR3 sequences, about a tenth of which were seen just once. Roughly 31% of the sample is taken by the ten largest. The material sequenced was PBMCs, sequenced either directly or after in vitro stimulation (not recorded which). This TCR came from a human donor in good health (CMV status not recorded). Some clones in this sample may be carry-over from other donors' samples.

The CDR3 region reads CAIRGARYGYTF. DNA sequence: TGTGCCATCAGAGGAGCACGCTATGGCTACACCTTC. Recombination connected TRBV10-3 to TRBJ1-2, with the D gene call left open. V is pared back by 6 bases and J by 4 bases, with 9 bases lying between the germline termini. Measured from the cysteine to the phenylalanine, the CDR3 is 12 residues long. Of the read, only the CDR3 DNA is kept; its 36 bases are in frame from base 1. The germline V gene supplies CDR1 ENHRY and CDR2 SYGVKD.